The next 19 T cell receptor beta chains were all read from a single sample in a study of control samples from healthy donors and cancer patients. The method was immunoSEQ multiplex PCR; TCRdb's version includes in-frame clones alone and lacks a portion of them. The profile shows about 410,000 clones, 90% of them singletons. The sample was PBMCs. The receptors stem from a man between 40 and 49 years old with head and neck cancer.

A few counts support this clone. CDR3 sequence reads: CASSYGEVGEAFF. The CDR3 DNA reads TGTGCCAGCAGTTACGGGGAGGTGGGTGAAGCTTTCTTT. The chain links TRBV6-6 to TRBJ1-1; no reliable D call. V shed 2 bases and J shed 7 bases, with 11 bases lying between them. This CDR3 has 13 residues. CDR1 is MNHNY and CDR2 is SVGAGI in the germline V gene (reference sequence).

The DNA for the CDR3 is TGTGCCAGCAGCTTAGGGGGGTATGGCAATCAGCCCCAGCATTTT. This encodes CASSLGGYGNQPQHF. The V call is TRBV7-8, the J call TRBJ1-5; maybe TRBD1 (5 bases). Germline V gives CDR1 SGHVS, CDR2 FQNEAQ. Trimming took off 1 base at V and 2 bases at J, with 9 bases between the two ends. The CDR3 extends over 15 amino acids. The full variable domain, its missing parts supplied by reference TRBV7-8 and TRBJ1-5, is GAGVSQSPRYKVAKRGQDVALRCDPISGHVSLFWYQQALGQGPEFLTYFQNEAQLDKSGLPSDRFFAERPEGSVSTLKIQRTQQEDSAVYLCASSLGGYGNQPQHFGDGTRLSIL.

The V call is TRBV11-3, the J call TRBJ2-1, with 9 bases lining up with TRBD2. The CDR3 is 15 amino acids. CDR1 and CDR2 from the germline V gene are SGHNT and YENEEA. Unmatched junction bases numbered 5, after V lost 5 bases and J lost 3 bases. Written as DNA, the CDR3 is TGTGCCAGCAGCACGCGGACTAGCGACTACAATGAGCAGTTCTTC. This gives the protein CASSTRTSDYNEQFF.

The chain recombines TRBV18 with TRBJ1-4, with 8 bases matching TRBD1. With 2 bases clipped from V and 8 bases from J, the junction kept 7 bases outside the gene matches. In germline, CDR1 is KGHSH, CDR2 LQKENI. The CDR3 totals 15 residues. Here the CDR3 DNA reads TGTGCCAGCTCACCAAGACAGGGGAGTCGGGAAAAACTGTTTTTT. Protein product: CASSPRQGSREKLFF.

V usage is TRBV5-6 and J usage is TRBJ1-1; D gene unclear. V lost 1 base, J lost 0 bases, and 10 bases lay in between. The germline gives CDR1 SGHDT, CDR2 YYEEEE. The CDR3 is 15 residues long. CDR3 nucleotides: TGTGCCAGCAGCTTGAGGCTACGGCTGAACACTGAAGCTTTCTTT. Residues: CASSLRLRLNTEAFF. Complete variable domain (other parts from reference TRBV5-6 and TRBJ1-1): DAGVTQSPTHLIKTRGQQVTLRCSPKSGHDTVSWYQQALGQGPQFIFQYYEEEERQRGNFPDRFSGHQFPNYSSELNVNALLLGDSALYLCASSLRLRLNTEAFFGQGTRLTVV.

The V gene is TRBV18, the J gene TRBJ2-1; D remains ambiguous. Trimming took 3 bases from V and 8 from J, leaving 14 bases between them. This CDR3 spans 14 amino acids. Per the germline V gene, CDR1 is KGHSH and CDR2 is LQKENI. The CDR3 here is CASSPSAVSDEQFF. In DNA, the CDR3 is TGTGCCAGCTCACCTTCGGCTGTAAGCGATGAGCAGTTCTTC.

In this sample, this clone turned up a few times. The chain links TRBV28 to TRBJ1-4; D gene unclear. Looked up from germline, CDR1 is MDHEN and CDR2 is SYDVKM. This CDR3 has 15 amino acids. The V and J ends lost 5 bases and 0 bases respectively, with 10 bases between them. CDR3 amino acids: CASSPNIATNEKLFF. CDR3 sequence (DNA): TGTGCCAGCAGTCCCAACATAGCAACTAATGAAAAACTGTTTTTT.

For the CDR3, the DNA is TGTGCCAGCAGCCCGACCCCGGGGGCGAGCTCACCCCTCCACTTT. Translating gives CASSPTPGASSPLHF. The chain links TRBV7-2 to TRBJ1-6; D might be TRBD1 (6 bases). The germline V gene has CDR1 SGHTA and CDR2 FQGNSA. V lost 5 bases to trimming and J lost 10 bases, with 18 bases between them. The CDR3 loop spans 15 amino acids.

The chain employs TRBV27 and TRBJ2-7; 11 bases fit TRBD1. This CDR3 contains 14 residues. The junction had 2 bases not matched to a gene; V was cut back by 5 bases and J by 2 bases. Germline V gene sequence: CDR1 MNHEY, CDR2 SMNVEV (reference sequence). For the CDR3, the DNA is TGTGCCAGCAGTCGGGGACAGGGGGCCTACGAGCAGTACTTC. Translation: CASSRGQGAYEQYF.

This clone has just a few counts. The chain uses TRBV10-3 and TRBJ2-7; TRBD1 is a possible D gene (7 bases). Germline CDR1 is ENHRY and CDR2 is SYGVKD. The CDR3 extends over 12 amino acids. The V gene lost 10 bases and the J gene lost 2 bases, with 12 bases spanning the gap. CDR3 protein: CATRGDTYEQYF. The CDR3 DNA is TGTGCCACCAGGGGGGATACCTACGAGCAGTACTTC.

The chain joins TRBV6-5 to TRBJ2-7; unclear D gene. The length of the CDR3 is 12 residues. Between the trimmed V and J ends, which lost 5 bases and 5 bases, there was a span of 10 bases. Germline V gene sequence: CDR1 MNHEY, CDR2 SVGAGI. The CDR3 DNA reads TGTGCCAGCAGTATCCGGAATGACGAGCAGTACTTC. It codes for CASSIRNDEQYF.

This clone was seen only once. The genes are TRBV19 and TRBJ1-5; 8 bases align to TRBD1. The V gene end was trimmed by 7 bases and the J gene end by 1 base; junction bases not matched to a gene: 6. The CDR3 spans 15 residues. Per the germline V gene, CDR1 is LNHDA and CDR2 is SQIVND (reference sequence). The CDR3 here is CASKDRTGSNQPQHF. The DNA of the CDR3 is TGTGCCAGTAAAGACCGGACAGGGAGCAATCAGCCCCAGCATTTT.

This chain's CDR3 is CASSQPERGNEKLFF. The DNA of the CDR3 is TGTGCCAGCAGCCAACCCGAACGGGGTAATGAAAAACTGTTTTTT. The chain uses TRBV3-1 (or the pseudogene TRBV3-2) and TRBJ1-4; D is undetermined. Trimming stripped 2 bases from V and 4 bases from J, with 11 bases between. CDR3 length equals 15 residues. CDR1 is LGHDT and CDR2 is YNNKEL in the germline V gene (reference sequence).

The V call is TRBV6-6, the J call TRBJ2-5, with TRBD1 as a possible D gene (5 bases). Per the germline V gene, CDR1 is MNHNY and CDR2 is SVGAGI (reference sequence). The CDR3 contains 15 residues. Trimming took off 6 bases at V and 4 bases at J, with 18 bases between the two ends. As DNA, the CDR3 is TGTGCCAGCAGAACAACCACCAGGGTTTTAGAGACCCAGTACTTC. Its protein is CASRTTTRVLETQYF.

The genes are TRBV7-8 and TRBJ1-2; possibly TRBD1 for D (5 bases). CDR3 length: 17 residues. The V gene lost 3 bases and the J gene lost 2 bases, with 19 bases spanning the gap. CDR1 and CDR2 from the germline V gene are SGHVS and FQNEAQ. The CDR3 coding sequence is TGTGCCAGCAGCTTTTCAGGGCAGGTTATCGGAAACTATGGCTACACCTTC. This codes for CASSFSGQVIGNYGYTF.

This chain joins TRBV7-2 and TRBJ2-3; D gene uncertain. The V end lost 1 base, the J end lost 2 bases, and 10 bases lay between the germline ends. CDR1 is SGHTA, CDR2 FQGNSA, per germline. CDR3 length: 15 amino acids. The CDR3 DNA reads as TGTGCCAGCAGCTTAGAGGGCAAACTCACAGATACGCAGTATTTT. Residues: CASSLEGKLTDTQYF. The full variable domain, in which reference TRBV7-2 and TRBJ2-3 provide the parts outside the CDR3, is GAGVSQSPSNKVTEKGKDVELRCDPISGHTALYWYRQSLGQGLEFLIYFQGNSAPDKSGLPSDRFSAERTGGSVSTLTIQRTQQEDSAVYLCASSLEGKLTDTQYFGPGTRLTVL.

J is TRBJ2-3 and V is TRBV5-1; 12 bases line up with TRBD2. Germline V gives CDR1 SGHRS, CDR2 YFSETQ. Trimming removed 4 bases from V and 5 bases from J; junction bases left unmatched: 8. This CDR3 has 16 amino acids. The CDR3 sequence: CASSLLAGGPVDTQYF. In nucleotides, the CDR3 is TGCGCCAGCAGCCTGCTAGCGGGAGGGCCGGTAGATACGCAGTATTTT.

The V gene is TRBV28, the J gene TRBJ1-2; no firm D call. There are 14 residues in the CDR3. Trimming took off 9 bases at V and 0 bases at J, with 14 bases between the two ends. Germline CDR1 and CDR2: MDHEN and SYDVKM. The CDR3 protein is CASRRAPANYGYTF. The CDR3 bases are TGTGCCAGTCGTCGAGCCCCAGCTAACTATGGCTACACCTTC.

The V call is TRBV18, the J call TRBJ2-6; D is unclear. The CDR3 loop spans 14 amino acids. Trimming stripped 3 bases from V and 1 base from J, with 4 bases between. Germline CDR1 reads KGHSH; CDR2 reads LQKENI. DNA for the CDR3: TGTGCCAGCTCACCGCAGTCTGGGGCCAACGTCCTGACTTTC. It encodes CASSPQSGANVLTF.